This T cell receptor (delta chain) stems from a study of γδ T cells in repeated Plasmodium falciparum infection. Study summary: Some Malian samples span acute malaria episodes; others come from no-transmission periods.

TCRdb made new clone calls on the multiplex PCR reads using CATT. The table lists 45,000 to 70,000 delta-chain clones, roughly 1.8% of them singletons. This clone was counted a few times. A single base separates this from a much larger clone, so it may be a read error. The sample contains more than one DNA sequence encoding this CDR3. Sequenced: gamma-delta T cells from blood. This clonotype originated in a pool of human donors (malaria-infected and uninfected, not separated).

The chain's CDR3 is CAFPLRDWGNIHYHPQYTDKLIF. The CDR3 DNA reads TGTGCCTTTCCCCTACGTGACTGGGGGAACATCCATTATCACCCCCAGTACACCGATAAACTCATCTTC. The genes are TRDV3 and TRDJ1; TRDD3 aligns across 9 bases. CDR3 length: 23 residues. Germline loops: CDR1 TVYSNPD, CDR2 GDNSRS (reference sequence).